The 12 T cell receptor beta chains below were found in one sample sequenced in a study of CD8 T cells in ankylosing spondylitis. TCRdb itself ran the 5' RACE reads through MiXCR, one entry per CDR3 protein. The sample shows about 250,000 distinct CDR3 sequences, over 15% of them seen only once. The sequencing sample was made of blood, either unsorted or a sorted T cell fraction (not recorded which). The origin of the receptors is a male donor with ankylosing spondylitis or in good health (not recorded which).

The chain joins TRBV7-8 to TRBJ2-3, with a possible D match to TRBD2 (6 bases). Germline CDR1 reads SGHVS; CDR2 reads FQNEAQ. The CDR3 runs to 15 residues. Trimming left V 5 bases short and J 2 bases short, with 14 bases between. CDR3 nucleotides: TGTGCCAGCAGCCAAGCGGAGGGGCACACAGATACGCAGTATTTT. Protein sequence: CASSQAEGHTDTQYF.

The chain carries TRBV29-1 and TRBJ2-2; 9 bases line up with TRBD2. The CDR3 extends over 15 amino acids. With V trimmed by 3 bases and J by 1 base, 3 bases remained unmatched. Per the germline V gene, CDR1 is SQVTM and CDR2 is ANQGSEA. The CDR3 protein is CSVEGLAENTGELFF. The CDR3 nucleotides are TGCAGCGTTGAGGGACTAGCTGAGAACACCGGGGAGCTGTTTTTT.

This clonotype showed up just a few times. The J gene is TRBJ2-1, the V gene TRBV4-1; 7 bases align to TRBD2. The CDR3 totals 17 residues. The junction had 11 bases not matched to a gene; V was cut back by 0 bases and J by 6 bases. CDR1 MGHRA and CDR2 YSYEKL come from the germline V gene. The CDR3 nucleotides read TGCGCCAGCAGCCAAGATTTGCGGGGGAGTGGGAGCAATGAGCAGTTCTTC. Translated, it gives CASSQDLRGSGSNEQFF.

This clonotype was recorded only once. The chain is built from TRBV10-2 and TRBJ2-3; 10 nucleotides match TRBD2. V lost 3 bases, J lost 0 bases, and 0 bases stayed unmatched. Germline lookup yields CDR1 WSHSY and CDR2 SAAADI. The CDR3 is 15 residues long. The CDR3 DNA is TGCGCCAGCAGTGAACTAGCGGGGAGCACAGATACGCAGTATTTT. Its protein product is CASSELAGSTDTQYF.

This clonotype was found many times. The chain has TRBV27 and TRBJ2-2, with a tentative D call TRBD1 (6 bases). This CDR3 contains 18 residues. Looked up from germline, CDR1 is MNHEY and CDR2 is SMNVEV (reference sequence). Trimming cost V 3 bases and J 1 base, with 18 bases left between them. The CDR3 is CASSFLLQGSGNTGELFF. CDR3 DNA: TGTGCCAGCAGTTTCCTACTACAGGGTTCAGGGAACACCGGGGAGCTGTTTTTT.

The sample holds a few counts of this clonotype. The CDR3 loop reads CASSPTLAATNTGELFF. CDR3 coding DNA: TGTGCCAGCAGCCCGACTCTAGCGGCAACGAACACCGGGGAGCTGTTTTTT. The chain couples TRBV7-9 to TRBJ2-2; 7 bases are a match to TRBD2. The germline V gene has CDR1 SEHNR and CDR2 FQNEAQ (reference sequence). Trimming at V came to 5 bases and at J to 0 bases, leaving 9 bases not matched to a gene. This CDR3 region has 17 residues. Together with reference TRBV7-9 and TRBJ2-2, the CDR3 gives the full variable domain: DTGVSQNPRHKITKRGQNVTFRCDPISEHNRLYWYRQTLGQGPEFLTYFQNEAQLEKSRLLSDRFSAERPKGSFSTLEIQRTEQGDSAMYLCASSPTLAATNTGELFFGEGSRLTVL.

There are a few counts of this clonotype. The rearrangement links TRBV6-1 to TRBJ2-5; the D is unclear. V was clipped by 7 bases and J by 5 bases, with 23 bases between them. This CDR3 contains 16 residues. Germline V CDR1 and CDR2: MNHNS, SASEGT. The DNA of the CDR3 is TGTGCCAGCACGTCAAAGAGGATAAGCGTGGGGGAGACCCAGTACTTC. This gives the protein CASTSKRISVGETQYF.

This clonotype has just a few counts. The rearrangement joins TRBV7-2 to TRBJ1-4; the D gene is possibly TRBD1 (6 bases). CDR3 length: 13 residues. Germline V CDR1 and CDR2: SGHTA, FQGNSA. Trimming took 5 bases from V and 12 from J, leaving 16 bases between them. The CDR3 sequence is CASSPGVGAELFF. CDR3 nucleotide sequence: TGTGCCAGCAGCCCAGGGGTAGGCGCGGAACTGTTTTTT.

This clonotype appeared a few times. The chain uses TRBV5-1 and TRBJ2-1; TRBD2 might be the D (6 bases). The CDR3 runs to 18 residues. CDR1 SGHRS and CDR2 YFSETQ come from the germline V gene. V lost 4 bases to trimming and J lost 0 bases, with 20 bases between them. For the CDR3, the DNA is TGCGCCAGCAGCCCGAGGGCTAGCGAGACTTACTCCTACAATGAGCAGTTCTTC. Translation gives CASSPRASETYSYNEQFF.

V usage is TRBV12-3 or TRBV12-4 and J usage is TRBJ1-5, with a weak D call TRBD1 (5 bases). V was trimmed by 7 bases and J by 5 bases, leaving 15 bases between them. CDR3 length: 14 amino acids. CDR3 loop: CASNEGRADQPQHF. CDR3 coding DNA: TGTGCCAGCAATGAGGGCAGGGCAGATCAGCCCCAGCATTTT.

This clonotype has a handful of counts. V and J are TRBV7-9 and TRBJ1-5; no firm D call. Trimming removed 1 base at V and 5 bases at J, with 12 bases between. There are 15 residues in the CDR3. Germline CDR1 SEHNR, CDR2 FQNEAQ (reference sequence). Here the CDR3 DNA reads TGTGCCAGCAGCTTAGTAGGGCTAATCCATCAGCCCCAGCATTTT. This encodes CASSLVGLIHQPQHF. Filled out from reference TRBV7-9 and TRBJ1-5, the complete variable domain reads DTGVSQNPRHKITKRGQNVTFRCDPISEHNRLYWYRQTLGQGPEFLTYFQNEAQLEKSRLLSDRFSAERPKGSFSTLEIQRTEQGDSAMYLCASSLVGLIHQPQHFGDGTRLSIL.

The chain is built from TRBV4-1 and TRBJ2-6; no clear D gene. Trimming took 1 base from V and 1 from J, leaving 11 bases between them. The CDR3 has 17 residues. Germline lookup yields CDR1 MGHRA and CDR2 YSYEKL. This chain's CDR3 is CASSQVPTSSGANVLTF. CDR3 bases: TGCGCCAGCAGCCAAGTCCCTACCTCTTCTGGGGCCAACGTCCTGACTTTC.